This T cell receptor (beta chain) was profiled in a study of blood T cell repertoires in COVID-19 (dated by TCRdb to about 2020). For the wider study: Samples covering the acute and convalescent phases of COVID-19 were provided by collaborators in the United States, Italy and Spain. The material from the prospective study consisted of cDNA or gDNA derived from T cells, B-cell-depleted T cells, or PBMCs. Deeply sampled blood TCRbeta repertoires from subjects exposed to, actively infected with, or recovered from COVID-19 were included in the dataset. The repertoires were released in a freely available public database intended as a resource for research on the immune response to SARS-CoV-2. Samples were obtained from the ongoing ImmuneRACE study (first 160 participants) and from 1,254 subjects provided by 6 global collaborators. The sample metadata nearly always contained a de-identified subject ID, COVID-19 status, age in years and sex. Where available, HLA class I and class II types were taken from metadata supplied by the sample provider and were not determined by assay-based typing. General study outcomes and caveats: The amount of clinical and demographic metadata varied by source and participant and was provided uncurated.

On this clone: Its antigen is not yet known. Per-base qualities were not stored, and no clone one base away is much larger.

One collaborating source in Seattle enrolled patients during active infection and followed them longitudinally through the course of disease. Collaborating institutions collected whole blood in K2EDTA tubes following their own protocols. For TCRbeta analysis, collaborator samples were shipped as frozen whole blood, as isolated PBMCs, or as DNA extracted from either sample type. CDR1 LNHDA and CDR2 SQIVND are derived from the germline V gene (reference sequence). V ends up 5 bases short and J 5 bases short, with an unmatched junction base count of 11. The CDR3 starts with the cysteine, ends with the phenylalanine, and has 15 residues. Only the CDR3 DNA stays, 45 bases, in frame from base 1. The immunoSEQ Assay, a bias-controlled multiplex PCR, was used to amplify TCRbeta CDR3 regions from genomic DNA. On the authors' methods: Nucleated cell counts per sample were estimated from amplification of reference gene primers within the assay. To quantify the absolute abundance of each unique TCRbeta CDR3 rearrangement, sequence reads were collapsed and filtered. For each sample, productive Simpson clonality was calculated by taking the square root of Simpson's diversity index across productive rearrangements. Held by TCRdb, this immuneACCESS table contains in-frame sequences only and omits some clones. Under half of the omission traces to an unresolved V gene where checked; the cause of the rest is unknown. The V and J calls and clone size come from that table; D and trimming were worked out from the DNA. The sample table lists around 210,000 clones, 85% of them with a count of one. The ten largest clones represent 5.1% of the sample.

Input material: peripheral blood. Recombination linked TRBV19 to TRBJ1-1, with 7 junctional bases fitting TRBD1. This sequence was found in a man aged 45 to 65 with COVID-19, enrolled during active disease. The CDR3 is CASSPQGWGGTEAFF. The sequenced DNA is TGTGCCAGTAGTCCACAGGGGTGGGGTGGAACTGAAGCTTTCTTT.